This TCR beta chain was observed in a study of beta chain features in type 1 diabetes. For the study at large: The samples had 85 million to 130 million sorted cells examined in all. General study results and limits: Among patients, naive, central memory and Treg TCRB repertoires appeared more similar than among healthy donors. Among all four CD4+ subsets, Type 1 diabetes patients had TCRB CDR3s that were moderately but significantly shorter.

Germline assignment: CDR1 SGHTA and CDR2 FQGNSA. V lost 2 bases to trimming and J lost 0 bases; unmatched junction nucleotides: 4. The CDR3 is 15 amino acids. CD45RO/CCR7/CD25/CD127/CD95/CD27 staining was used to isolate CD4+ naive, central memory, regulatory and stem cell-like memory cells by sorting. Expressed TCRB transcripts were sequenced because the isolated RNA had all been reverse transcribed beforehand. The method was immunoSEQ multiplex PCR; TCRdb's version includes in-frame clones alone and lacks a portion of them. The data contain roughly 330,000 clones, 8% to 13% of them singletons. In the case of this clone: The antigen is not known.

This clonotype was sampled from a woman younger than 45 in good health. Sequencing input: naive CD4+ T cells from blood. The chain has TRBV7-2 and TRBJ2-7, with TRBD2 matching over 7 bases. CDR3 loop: CASSLNGRRSYEQYF. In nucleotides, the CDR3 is TGTGCCAGCAGCTTAAACGGGAGGCGCTCCTACGAGCAGTACTTC. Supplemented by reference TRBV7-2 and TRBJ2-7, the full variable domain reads GAGVSQSPSNKVTEKGKDVELRCDPISGHTALYWYRQSLGQGLEFLIYFQGNSAPDKSGLPSDRFSAERTGGSVSTLTIQRTQQEDSAVYLCASSLNGRRSYEQYFGPGTRLTVT.